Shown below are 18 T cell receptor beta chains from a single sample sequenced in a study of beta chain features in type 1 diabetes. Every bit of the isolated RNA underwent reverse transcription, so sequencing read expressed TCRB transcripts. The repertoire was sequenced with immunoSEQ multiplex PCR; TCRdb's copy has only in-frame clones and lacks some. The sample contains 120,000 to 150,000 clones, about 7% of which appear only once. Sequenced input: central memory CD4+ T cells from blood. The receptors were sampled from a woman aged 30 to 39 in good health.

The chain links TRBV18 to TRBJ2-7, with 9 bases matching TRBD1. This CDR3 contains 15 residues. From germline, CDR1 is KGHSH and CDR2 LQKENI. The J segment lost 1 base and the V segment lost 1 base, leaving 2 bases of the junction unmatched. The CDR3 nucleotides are TGTGCCAGCTCACCACGACAGGGGGGGTCCTACGAGCAGTACTTC. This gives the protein CASSPRQGGSYEQYF.

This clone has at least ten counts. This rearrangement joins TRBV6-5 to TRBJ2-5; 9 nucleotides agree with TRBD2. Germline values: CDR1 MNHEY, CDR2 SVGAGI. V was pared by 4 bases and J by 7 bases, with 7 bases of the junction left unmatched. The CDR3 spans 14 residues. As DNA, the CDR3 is TGTGCCAGCAGTTCGGCGACTAGCGGTGGGACCCAGTACTTC. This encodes CASSSATSGGTQYF.

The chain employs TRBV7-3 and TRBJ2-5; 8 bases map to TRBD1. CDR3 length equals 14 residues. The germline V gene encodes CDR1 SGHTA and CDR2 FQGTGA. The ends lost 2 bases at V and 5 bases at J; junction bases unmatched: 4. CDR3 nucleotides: TGTGCCAGCAGCTTAGGGACAGGACGCGAGACCCAGTACTTC. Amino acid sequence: CASSLGTGRETQYF. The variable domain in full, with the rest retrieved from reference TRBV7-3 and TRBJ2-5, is GAGVSQTPSNKVTEKGKYVELRCDPISGHTALYWYRQSLGQGPEFLIYFQGTGAADDSGLPNDRFFAVRPEGSVSTLKIQRTERGDSAVYLCASSLGTGRETQYFGPGTRLLVL.

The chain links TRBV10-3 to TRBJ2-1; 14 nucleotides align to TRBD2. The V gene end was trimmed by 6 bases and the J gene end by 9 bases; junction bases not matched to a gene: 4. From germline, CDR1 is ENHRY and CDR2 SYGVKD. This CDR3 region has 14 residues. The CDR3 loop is CAIRTGLAGAEQFF. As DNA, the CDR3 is TGTGCCATCAGAACGGGACTAGCGGGAGCTGAGCAGTTCTTC.

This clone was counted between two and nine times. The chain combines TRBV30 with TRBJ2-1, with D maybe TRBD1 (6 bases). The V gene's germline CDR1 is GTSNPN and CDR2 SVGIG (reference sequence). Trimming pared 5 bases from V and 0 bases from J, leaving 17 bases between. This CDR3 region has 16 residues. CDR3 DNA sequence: TGTGCCTGGGAGATGGGGGCCAGAATCTCCTACAATGAGCAGTTCTTC. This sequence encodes CAWEMGARISYNEQFF. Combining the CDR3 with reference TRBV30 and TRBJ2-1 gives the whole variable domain SQTIHQWPATLVQPVGSPLSLECTVEGTSNPNLYWYRQAAGRGLQLLFYSVGIGQISSEVPQNLSASRPQDRQFILSSKKLLLSDSGFYLCAWEMGARISYNEQFFGPGTRLTVL.

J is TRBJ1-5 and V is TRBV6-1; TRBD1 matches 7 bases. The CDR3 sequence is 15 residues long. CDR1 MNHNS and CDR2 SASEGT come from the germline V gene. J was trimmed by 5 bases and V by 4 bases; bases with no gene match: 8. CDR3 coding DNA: TGTGCCAGCAGTGGACAGGGAGTGGTGTATCAGCCCCAGCATTTT. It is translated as CASSGQGVVYQPQHF.

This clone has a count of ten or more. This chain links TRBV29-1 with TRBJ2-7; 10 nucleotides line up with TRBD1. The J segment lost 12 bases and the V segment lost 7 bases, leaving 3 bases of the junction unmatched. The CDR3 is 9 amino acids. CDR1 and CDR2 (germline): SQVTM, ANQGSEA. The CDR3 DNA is TGCAGCGGGGGGACAGGGGTGTACTTC. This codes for CSGGTGVYF.

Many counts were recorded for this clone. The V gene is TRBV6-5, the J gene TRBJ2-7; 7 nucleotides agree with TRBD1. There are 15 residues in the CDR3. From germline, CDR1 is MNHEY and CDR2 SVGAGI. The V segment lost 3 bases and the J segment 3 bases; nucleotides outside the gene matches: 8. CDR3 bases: TGTGCCAGCAGTTATAGGTTTGCAGGGGGCTACGAGCAGTACTTC. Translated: CASSYRFAGGYEQYF.

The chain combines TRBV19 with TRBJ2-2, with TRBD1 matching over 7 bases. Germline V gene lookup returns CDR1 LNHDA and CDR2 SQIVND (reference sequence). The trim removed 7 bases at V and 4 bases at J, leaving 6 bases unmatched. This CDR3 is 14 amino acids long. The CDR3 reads CASISPGGTGELFF. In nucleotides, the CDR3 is TGTGCCAGTATTAGTCCAGGGGGCACCGGGGAGCTGTTTTTT.

CDR3 sequence: CASQAGGSTDTQYF. CDR3 nucleotides: TGCGCCAGCCAAGCGGGAGGCAGCACAGATACGCAGTATTTT. The V call is TRBV5-1, the J call TRBJ2-3; 9 nucleotides agree with TRBD2. CDR1 is SGHRS and CDR2 is YFSETQ in the germline V gene. This CDR3 contains 14 residues. After removal of 7 bases from V and 0 bases from J, the junction contained 3 bases not matched to a gene. Drawing the rest from reference TRBV5-1 and TRBJ2-3, the complete variable domain is KAGVTQTPRYLIKTRGQQVTLSCSPISGHRSVSWYQQTPGQGLQFLFEYFSETQRNKGNFPGRFSGRQFSNSRSEMNVSTLELGDSALYLCASQAGGSTDTQYFGPGTRLTVL.

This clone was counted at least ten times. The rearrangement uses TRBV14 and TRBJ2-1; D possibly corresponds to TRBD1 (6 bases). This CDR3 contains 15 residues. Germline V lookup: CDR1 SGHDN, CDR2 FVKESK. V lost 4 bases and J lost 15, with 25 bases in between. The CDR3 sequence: CASSPLDSVGAWWFF. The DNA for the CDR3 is TGTGCCAGCAGCCCCCTGGACAGTGTGGGGGCATGGTGGTTCTTC.

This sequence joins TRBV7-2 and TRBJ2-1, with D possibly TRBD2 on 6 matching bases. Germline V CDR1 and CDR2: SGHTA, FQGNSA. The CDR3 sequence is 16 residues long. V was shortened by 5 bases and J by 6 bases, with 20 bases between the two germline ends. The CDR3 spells CASSVTALASSNEQFF. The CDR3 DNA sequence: TGTGCCAGCAGCGTCACCGCCCTAGCGTCGAGCAATGAGCAGTTCTTC.

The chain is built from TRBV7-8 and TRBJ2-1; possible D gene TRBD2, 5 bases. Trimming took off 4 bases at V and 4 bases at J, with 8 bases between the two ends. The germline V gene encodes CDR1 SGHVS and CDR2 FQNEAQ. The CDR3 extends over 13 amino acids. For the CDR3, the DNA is TGTGCCAGCAGCTCAGGACTTTACAATGAGCAGTTCTTC. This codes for CASSSGLYNEQFF.

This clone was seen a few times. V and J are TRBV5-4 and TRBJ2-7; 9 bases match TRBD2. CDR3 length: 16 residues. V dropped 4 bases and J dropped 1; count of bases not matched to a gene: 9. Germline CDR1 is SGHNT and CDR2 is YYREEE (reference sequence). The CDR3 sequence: CASSPGGAGGSYEQYF. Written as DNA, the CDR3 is TGTGCCAGCAGCCCTGGGGGGGCGGGAGGGTCCTACGAGCAGTACTTC.

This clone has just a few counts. This CDR3 reads CASSSRRRVISTTVGEQYF. CDR3 nucleotides: TGTGCCAGCAGTTCCCGTCGTCGCGTAATATCGACTACGGTCGGCGAGCAGTACTTC. The rearrangement joins TRBV27 to TRBJ2-7; D may be TRBD2 (5 bases). V was trimmed by 4 bases and J by 6 bases, leaving 31 bases between them. From germline, CDR1 is MNHEY and CDR2 SMNVEV (reference sequence). The CDR3 extends over 19 amino acids.

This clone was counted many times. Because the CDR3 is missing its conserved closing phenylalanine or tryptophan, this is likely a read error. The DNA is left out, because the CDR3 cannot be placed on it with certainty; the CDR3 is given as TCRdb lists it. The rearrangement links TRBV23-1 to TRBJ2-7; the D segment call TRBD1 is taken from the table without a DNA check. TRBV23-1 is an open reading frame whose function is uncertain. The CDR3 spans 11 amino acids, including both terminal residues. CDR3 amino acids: CASSQSDRGGY.

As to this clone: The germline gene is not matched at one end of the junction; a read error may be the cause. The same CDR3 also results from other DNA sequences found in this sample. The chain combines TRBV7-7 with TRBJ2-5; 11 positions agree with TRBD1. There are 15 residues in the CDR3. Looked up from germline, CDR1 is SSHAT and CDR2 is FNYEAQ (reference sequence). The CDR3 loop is CASSFRTGGLETQYF. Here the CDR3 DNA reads TGTGCTAGCAGCTTTCGGACAGGGGGCTTGGAGACCCAGTACTTC.

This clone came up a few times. CDR3 coding DNA: TGTGCCAGCAGCTTAGTTCAGGGGGGCACTGAAGCTTTCTTT. It yields the protein CASSLVQGGTEAFF. The V call is TRBV7-2, the J call TRBJ1-1, with TRBD1 identical over 7 bases. With V trimmed by 1 base and J by 4 bases, 3 bases remained unmatched. CDR3 length: 14 residues. CDR1 and CDR2 from the germline V gene are SGHTA and FQGNSA. Variable domain in full (rest from reference TRBV7-2 and TRBJ1-1): GAGVSQSPSNKVTEKGKDVELRCDPISGHTALYWYRQSLGQGLEFLIYFQGNSAPDKSGLPSDRFSAERTGGSVSTLTIQRTQQEDSAVYLCASSLVQGGTEAFFGQGTRLTVV.